This T cell receptor beta chain is from a study of cytotoxic CD8 clonotypes in ibrutinib-treated CLL. Study-wide context: Response material was collected after a median around 12 months of treatment, range 6 to 36. Productive templates per sample averaged 255,043; productive rearrangements, 85,000 to 95,000.

Study conclusions and caveats: Once treatment began, public clonotypes, which were uncommon, contracted or stayed stable.

Generated by immunoSEQ multiplex PCR, the TCRdb table keeps only in-frame clones and is missing some. This table has fewer than 150,000 clones, 80% to 85% appearing once. Around 2 micrograms of genomic DNA from cryopreserved PBMCs went into TCR beta libraries. Note on this clone: Its target is unknown.

The clonotype was recovered from a human donor with chronic lymphocytic leukemia. The source material was PBMCs, sampled after 24 months of ibrutinib treatment.

The CDR3 region has the DNA TGTGCCAGCAGTGACTCATGGGGACGAGATACGCAGTATTTT. Protein sequence: CASSDSWGRDTQYF. The rearrangement joins TRBV6-4 to TRBJ2-3; D is perhaps TRBD1 or TRBD2 (5 bases each). Trimming took 0 bases from V and 5 from J, leaving 9 bases between them. This CDR3 is built from 14 residues. Germline CDR1 reads MRHNA; CDR2 reads SNTAGT.